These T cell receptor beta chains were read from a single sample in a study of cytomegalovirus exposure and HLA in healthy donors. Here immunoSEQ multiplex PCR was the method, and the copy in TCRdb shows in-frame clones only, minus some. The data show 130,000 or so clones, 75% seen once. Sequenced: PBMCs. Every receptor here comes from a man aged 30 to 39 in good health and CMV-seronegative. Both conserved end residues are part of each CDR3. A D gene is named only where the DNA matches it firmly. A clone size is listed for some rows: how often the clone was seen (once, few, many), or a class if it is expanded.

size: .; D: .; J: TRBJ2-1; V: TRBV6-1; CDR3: CASGSGYNEQFF; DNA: TGTGCCAGCGGTTCGGGCTACAATGAGCAGTTCTTC
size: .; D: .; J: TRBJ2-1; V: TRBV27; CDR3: CASARGGGYNEQFF; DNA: TGTGCCAGCGCTAGAGGGGGGGGCTACAATGAGCAGTTCTTC
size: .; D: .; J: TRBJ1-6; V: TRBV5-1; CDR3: CASSLGTENSPLHF; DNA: TGCGCCAGCAGCCTCGGGACTGAGAATTCACCCCTCCACTTT
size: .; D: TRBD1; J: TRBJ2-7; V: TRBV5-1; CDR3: CASSLALVTGVYEQYF; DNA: TGCGCCAGCAGCTTGGCCTTAGTGACAGGGGTTTACGAGCAGTACTTC
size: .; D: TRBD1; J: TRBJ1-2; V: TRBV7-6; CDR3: CASSETGVGYTF; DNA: TGTGCCAGCAGCGAGACAGGGGTCGGCTACACCTTC
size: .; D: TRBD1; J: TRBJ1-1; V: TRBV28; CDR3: CASSGWDRGNTEAFF; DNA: TGTGCCAGCAGTGGATGGGACAGGGGAAACACTGAAGCTTTCTTT
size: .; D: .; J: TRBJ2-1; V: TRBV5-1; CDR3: CASSITSSGFDEQFF; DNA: TGCGCCAGCAGTATCACTAGCTCCGGGTTCGATGAGCAGTTCTTC
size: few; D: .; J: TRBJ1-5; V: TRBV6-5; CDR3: CASSLGQINQPQHF; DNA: TGTGCCAGCAGTTTAGGACAGATCAATCAGCCCCAGCATTTT
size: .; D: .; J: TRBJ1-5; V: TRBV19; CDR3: CASTRVFRNQPQHF; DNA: TGTGCCAGTACCCGAGTATTTCGCAATCAGCCCCAGCATTTT
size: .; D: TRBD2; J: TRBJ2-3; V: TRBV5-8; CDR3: CASSLVTSGRGTDTQYF; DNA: TGTGCCAGCAGCTTGGTAACTAGCGGGAGGGGGACAGATACGCAGTATTTT
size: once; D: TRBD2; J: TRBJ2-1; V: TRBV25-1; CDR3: CASGGSGSREQFF; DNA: TGTGCCAGCGGGGGGAGCGGGAGCCGGGAGCAGTTCTTC
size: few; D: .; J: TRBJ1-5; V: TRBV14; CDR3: CASSQGGNHQPQHF; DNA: TGTGCCAGCAGCCAGGGGGGGAACCATCAGCCCCAGCATTTT
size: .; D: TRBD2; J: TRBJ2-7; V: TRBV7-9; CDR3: CASSLRLAGGPLEQYF; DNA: TGTGCCAGCAGCTTAAGACTAGCGGGAGGGCCCCTCGAGCAGTACTTC
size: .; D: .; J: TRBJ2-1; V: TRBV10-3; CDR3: CAISGTPTWGGAGSEQFF; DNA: TGTGCCATCAGTGGGACCCCTACTTGGGGGGGGGCCGGGAGTGAGCAGTTCTTC
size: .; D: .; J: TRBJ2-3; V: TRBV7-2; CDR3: CASSLVLQDTDTQYF; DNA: TGTGCCAGCAGCTTAGTCCTCCAGGACACAGATACGCAGTATTTT
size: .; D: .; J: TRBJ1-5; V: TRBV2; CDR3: CASSRTGLSNQPQHF; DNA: TGTGCCAGCAGCCGAACAGGGCTTAGCAATCAGCCCCAGCATTTT
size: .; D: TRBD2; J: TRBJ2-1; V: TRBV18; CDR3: CASSGTSGRNEQFF; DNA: TGTGCCAGCTCAGGGACTAGCGGGAGAAATGAGCAGTTCTTC
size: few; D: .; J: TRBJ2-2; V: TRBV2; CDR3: CASRRAAGAGTGELFF; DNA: TGTGCCAGCAGGAGGGCGGCGGGGGCGGGCACCGGGGAGCTGTTTTTT
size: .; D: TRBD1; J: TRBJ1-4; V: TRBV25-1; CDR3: CASSNWGQGNEKLFF; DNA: TGTGCCAGCAGTAATTGGGGACAGGGAAATGAAAAACTGTTTTTT
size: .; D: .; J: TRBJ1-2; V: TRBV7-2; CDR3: CASSSRGLPSTGGYTF; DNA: TGTGCCAGCAGCAGCAGAGGATTACCCTCAACCGGTGGCTACACCTTC
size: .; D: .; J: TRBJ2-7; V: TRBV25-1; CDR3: CASRETGYEQYF; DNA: TGTGCCAGCAGGGAGACGGGGTACGAGCAGTACTTC
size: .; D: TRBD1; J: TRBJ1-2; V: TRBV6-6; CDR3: CASSLDRGRDNYGYTF; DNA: TGTGCCAGCAGCCTGGACAGGGGAAGGGATAACTATGGCTACACCTTC
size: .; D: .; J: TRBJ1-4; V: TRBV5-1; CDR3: CASSPEGIFGEKLFF; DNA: TGCGCCAGCAGCCCGGAGGGGATCTTCGGTGAAAAACTGTTTTTT
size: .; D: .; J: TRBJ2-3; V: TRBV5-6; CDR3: CASSLTGSNTQYF; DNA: TGTGCCAGCAGCTTGACAGGGTCGAATACGCAGTATTTT
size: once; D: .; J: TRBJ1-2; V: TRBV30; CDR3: CAWQIQGYGYTF; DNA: TGTGCCTGGCAAATCCAGGGGTATGGCTACACCTTC
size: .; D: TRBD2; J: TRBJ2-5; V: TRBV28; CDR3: CASSFILAVQETQYF; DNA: TGTGCCAGCAGTTTCATACTAGCGGTACAAGAGACCCAGTACTTC
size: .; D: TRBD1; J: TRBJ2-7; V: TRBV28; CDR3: CASLNRGQAYEQYF; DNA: TGTGCCAGCCTCAACAGGGGGCAGGCCTACGAGCAGTACTTC
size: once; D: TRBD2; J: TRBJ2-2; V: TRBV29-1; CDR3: CSVAASGLDEGELFF; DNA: TGCAGCGTTGCGGCTAGCGGCCTTGATGAAGGGGAGCTGTTTTTT
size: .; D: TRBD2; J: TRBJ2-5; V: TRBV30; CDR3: CAWRGRARKTQYF; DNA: TGTGCCTGGAGGGGGAGGGCCAGAAAGACCCAGTACTTC
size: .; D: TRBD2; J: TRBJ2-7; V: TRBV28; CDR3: CASNVAGDDEQYF; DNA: TGTGCCAGCAACGTAGCGGGGGACGACGAGCAGTACTTC
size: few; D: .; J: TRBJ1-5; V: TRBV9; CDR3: CASSVGKADQPQHF; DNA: TGTGCCAGCAGCGTAGGTAAAGCGGATCAGCCCCAGCATTTT
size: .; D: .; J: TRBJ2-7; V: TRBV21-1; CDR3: CASSSGGGHYEQYF; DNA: TGTGCCAGCAGCTCGGGGGGGGGACACTACGAGCAGTACTTC
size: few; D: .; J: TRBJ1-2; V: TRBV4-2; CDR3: CASSPRGQSLYGYTF; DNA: TGTGCCAGCAGCCCAAGGGGCCAATCCCTCTATGGCTACACCTTC
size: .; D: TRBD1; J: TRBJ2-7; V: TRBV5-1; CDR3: CASSRGQGTYEQYF; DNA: TGCGCCAGCAGCAGAGGACAGGGAACCTACGAGCAGTACTTC
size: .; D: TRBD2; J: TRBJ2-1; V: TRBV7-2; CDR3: CASSQPGLAVNEQFF; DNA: TGTGCCAGCAGCCAACCGGGACTAGCAGTTAATGAGCAGTTCTTC
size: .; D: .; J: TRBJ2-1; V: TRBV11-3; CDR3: CASSLSSEQFF; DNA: TGTGCCAGCAGCCTAAGTAGTGAGCAGTTCTTC
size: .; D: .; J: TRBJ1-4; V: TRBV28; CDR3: CASSLAVPEKLFF; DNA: TGTGCCAGCAGTTTGGCGGTCCCGGAAAAACTGTTTTTT
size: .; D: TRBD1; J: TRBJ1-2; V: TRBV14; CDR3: CASSNTTGEYGYTF; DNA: TGTGCCAGCAGCAACACGACAGGGGAGTATGGCTACACCTTC
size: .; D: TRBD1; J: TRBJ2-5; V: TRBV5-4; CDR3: CASSLVGTGNQETQYF; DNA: TGTGCCAGCAGCTTGGTAGGGACAGGGAACCAAGAGACCCAGTACTTC
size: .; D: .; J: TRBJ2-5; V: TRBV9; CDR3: CASSLTGGAQYF; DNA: TGTGCCAGCAGCTTGACTGGCGGGGCCCAGTACTTC
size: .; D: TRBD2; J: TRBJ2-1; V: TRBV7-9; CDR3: CASSRLALKNEQFF; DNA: TGTGCCAGCAGCCGACTAGCCCTGAAGAATGAGCAGTTCTTC
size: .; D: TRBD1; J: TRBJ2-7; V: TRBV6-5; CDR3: CASSYSIQGAIYEQYF; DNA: TGTGCCAGCAGTTACTCGATCCAGGGGGCTATTTACGAGCAGTACTTC
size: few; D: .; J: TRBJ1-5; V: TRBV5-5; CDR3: CASSLLQGSDQPQHF; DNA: TGTGCCAGCAGCTTGTTACAGGGCAGCGATCAGCCCCAGCATTTT
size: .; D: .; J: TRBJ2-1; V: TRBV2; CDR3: CASKLDSQQFF; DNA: TGTGCCAGCAAATTAGACAGCCAGCAGTTCTTC
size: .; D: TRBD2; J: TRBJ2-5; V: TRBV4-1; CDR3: CASSQLPERGQETQYF; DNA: TGCGCCAGCAGCCAGCTCCCTGAGCGGGGTCAAGAGACCCAGTACTTC
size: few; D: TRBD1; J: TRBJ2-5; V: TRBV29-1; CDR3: CSVGGQGTQETQYF; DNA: TGCAGCGTTGGGGGACAGGGAACCCAAGAGACCCAGTACTTC
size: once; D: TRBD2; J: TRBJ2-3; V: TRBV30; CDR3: CAWSVGTSRTDTQYF; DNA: TGTGCCTGGAGTGTCGGGACTAGCAGGACAGATACGCAGTATTTT
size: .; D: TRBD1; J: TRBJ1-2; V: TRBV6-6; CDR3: CASSFPTGPGYTF; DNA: TGTGCCAGCAGTTTCCCGACAGGGCCCGGCTACACCTTC
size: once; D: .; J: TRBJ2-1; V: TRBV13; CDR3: CATGGGPSPYNEQFF; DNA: TGTGCCACCGGCGGGGGCCCATCGCCATACAATGAGCAGTTCTTC
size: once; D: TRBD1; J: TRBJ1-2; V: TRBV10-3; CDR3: CATRGGRTNYGYTF; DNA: TGTGCCACCAGGGGGGGTCGGACTAACTATGGCTACACCTTC
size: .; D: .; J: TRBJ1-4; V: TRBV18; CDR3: CASSPVELINEKLFF; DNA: TGTGCCAGCTCACCAGTAGAACTCATAAATGAAAAACTGTTTTTT
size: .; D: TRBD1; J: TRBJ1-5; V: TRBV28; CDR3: CASSSPSATGLGQPQHF; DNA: TGTGCCAGCAGTTCCCCCTCAGCGACAGGGCTCGGTCAGCCCCAGCATTTT
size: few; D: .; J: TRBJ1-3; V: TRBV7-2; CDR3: CASSPGPGNTIYF; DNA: TGTGCCAGCAGCCCAGGGCCTGGAAACACCATATATTTT
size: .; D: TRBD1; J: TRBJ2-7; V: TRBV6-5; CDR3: CAGCRDRGYEQYF; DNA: TGTGCCGGGTGCCGGGACAGGGGCTACGAGCAGTACTTC
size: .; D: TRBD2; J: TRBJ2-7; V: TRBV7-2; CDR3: CASSPLGFLAGEAYEQYF; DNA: TGTGCCAGCAGCCCCCTAGGGTTTCTAGCGGGAGAGGCCTACGAGCAGTACTTC